The clone carrying this TCR beta chain was seen more than once but under ten times. V lost 3 bases to trimming and J lost 10 bases, with 9 bases between them. Germline CDR1 is LNHDA and CDR2 is SQIVND (reference sequence). There are 11 residues in the CDR3. This record belongs to a study of blood T cell repertoires in COVID-19. For the study at large: Samples taken during acute and convalescent COVID-19 were collected in the United States, Italy and Spain. The analysed material was cDNA or gDNA that came from T cells, B-cell-depleted T cells, or PBMCs.

Original processing notes: Using reference gene primer amplification, nucleated cell counts were estimated. Here immunoSEQ multiplex PCR was the method, and the copy in TCRdb shows in-frame clones only, minus some. V, J and clone size are those of that table, while D and trimming were read from the DNA. The profile shows about 130,000 clones, about 80% of them singletons. The sample comprised peripheral blood. The receptor comes from a woman aged 55-69 years with acute or convalescent COVID-19. The chain links TRBV19 to TRBJ1-2, with D maybe TRBD1 (5 bases). The CDR3 reads CASSIGGDYTF. CDR3 nucleotide sequence: TGTGCCAGTAGTATCGGGGGGGACTACACCTTC.